This T cell receptor beta chain was profiled in a study of blood T cell repertoires in COVID-19. Study background: PBMCs, B-cell-depleted T cells, or T cells provided the cDNA or gDNA that made up the material.

In Seattle, patients joined the study during active infection and were tracked longitudinally. CDR1 is SGHVS, CDR2 FQNEAQ, per germline. V lost 7 bases, J lost 1 base, and 11 bases lay in between. This CDR3 is built from 13 residues. The table lists this clone with a few counts. Clones were read by immunoSEQ multiplex PCR, and TCRdb kept only the in-frame ones, dropping some. The sample has more than 80,000 clones, about 79% seen once. The V call is TRBV7-8, the J call TRBJ2-7; D gene unclear. This clonotype was sampled from an older man with COVID-19, enrolled during active disease. The sample was peripheral blood. CDR3 bases: TGTGCCAGCACCACAGAATTATCCTACGAGCAGTACTTC. Translating gives CASTTELSYEQYF.